One and the same sample provided the 32 T cell receptor beta chains below, sequenced in a study of glioma-infiltrating T cells after dendritic cell vaccination. Clones were sequenced by immunoSEQ multiplex PCR, and TCRdb holds only the in-frame ones, with some missing. The table shows roughly 60,000 clones, with 86% occurring only once. Time point defined: after dendritic cell vaccination, including at tumor progression/relapse. The sample here was blood, taken after dendritic cell vaccination. Receptor source: a human donor with glioblastoma.

The chain couples TRBV18 to TRBJ2-3; 14 nucleotides match TRBD2. Trimming took 6 bases from V and 3 from J; bases not matched to a gene: 2. The germline gives CDR1 KGHSH, CDR2 LQKENI. The CDR3 contains 15 residues. The CDR3 DNA sequence: TGTGCCAGCTCCGGGACTAGCGGGGGAACAGATACGCAGTATTTT. Translation gives CASSGTSGGTDTQYF.

V and J are TRBV9 and TRBJ1-4; 7 positions match TRBD1. Per the germline V gene, CDR1 is SGDLS and CDR2 is YYNGEE. The CDR3 runs to 15 residues. J gave up 8 bases and V 6 bases, and 13 bases lay outside the gene matches. CDR3 coding DNA: TGTGCCAGCACTCTCGCGGGGCAGGGGGGCGAAAAACTGTTTTTT. This encodes CASTLAGQGGEKLFF.

This chain joins TRBV6-6 and TRBJ2-4, with a weak D call TRBD2 (5 bases). CDR1 MNHNY and CDR2 SVGAGI come from the germline V gene (reference sequence). The CDR3 has 15 amino acids. V dropped 4 bases and J dropped 2 bases, with 12 bases sitting between them. This chain's CDR3 is CASSLVAGTKNIQYF. CDR3 nucleotide sequence: TGTGCCAGCAGTTTAGTTGCCGGGACCAAAAACATTCAGTACTTC.

Remarks on this clone: Germline and junction disagree at one end, which may indicate a read error. The chain recombines TRBV5-8 with TRBJ2-1; perhaps TRBD2 as D (6 bases). Germline-derived CDR1 and CDR2 are SGHTS and YDEGEE. CDR3 size: 13 residues. In DNA, the CDR3 is TGTGCGAGCAGGTGGGCGGGGAACAATGAGCAGTTCTTC. Its translation is CASRWAGNNEQFF. The whole variable domain, remainder taken from reference TRBV5-8 and TRBJ2-1, is EAGVTQSPTHLIKTRGQQATLRCSPISGHTSVYWYQQALGLGLQFLLWYDEGEERNRGNFPPRFSGRQFPNYSSELNVNALELEDSALYLCASRWAGNNEQFFGPGTRLTVL.

The V and J genes are TRBV6-1 and TRBJ1-2; the D is unclear. The CDR3 has 11 residues. Trimming removed 7 bases from V and 6 bases from J, with 9 bases in between. Germline values: CDR1 MNHNS, CDR2 SASEGT. This CDR3 reads CASKKEDGYTF. In DNA, the CDR3 is TGTGCCAGCAAAAAGGAGGATGGCTACACCTTC.

The chain couples TRBV7-3 to TRBJ2-3; 7 bases map to TRBD2. The CDR3 length is 14 residues. The V gene end was trimmed by 5 bases and the J gene end by 6 bases; junction bases not matched to a gene: 8. Germline loops: CDR1 SGHTA, CDR2 FQGTGA. CDR3 region: CASSRTRGADTQYF. In nucleotides, the CDR3 is TGTGCCAGCAGCCGGACTAGAGGAGCTGATACGCAGTATTTT.

The chain recombines TRBV19 with TRBJ1-5, with 10 nucleotides matching TRBD1. V was pared by 7 bases and J by 6 bases, with 3 bases of the junction left unmatched. CDR3 length: 13 residues. Germline V gives CDR1 LNHDA, CDR2 SQIVND (reference sequence). CDR3 DNA sequence: TGTGCCAGTATTGGGACAGGGGTTCAGCCCCAGCATTTT. Translated: CASIGTGVQPQHF.

This CDR3 is CASSLSGRGGDTQYF. The CDR3 nucleotides are TGCGCCAGCAGCTTGAGCGGGAGGGGGGGAGATACGCAGTATTTT. The J gene is TRBJ2-3, the V gene TRBV5-1, with 10 bases that match TRBD2. The CDR3 totals 15 residues. The V and J ends lost 1 base and 5 bases, in that order; junction bases with no gene match: 4. Germline CDR1 SGHRS, CDR2 YFSETQ.

The chain couples TRBV7-2 to TRBJ2-7, with D maybe TRBD2 (6 bases). The CDR3 runs to 15 residues. The germline V gene encodes CDR1 SGHTA and CDR2 FQGNSA. V was shortened by 5 bases and J by 2 bases, with 16 bases between the two germline ends. The CDR3: CASSPRGSVAYEQYF. CDR3 nucleotide sequence: TGTGCCAGCAGCCCCCGGGGGAGCGTAGCCTACGAGCAGTACTTC.

The rearrangement uses TRBV5-6 and TRBJ1-1; 7 nucleotides match TRBD1. The germline CDR1 and CDR2 sequences are SGHDT and YYEEEE. The V and J ends lost 4 bases and 0 bases, in that order; junction bases with no gene match: 9. The CDR3 length is 16 residues. The CDR3 DNA reads TGTGCCAGCAGCGCCGGGACAGCATACATGAACACTGAAGCTTTCTTT. Translation gives CASSAGTAYMNTEAFF.

In this sample, this clone turned up once. V usage is TRBV5-1 and J usage is TRBJ1-2; tentative D call: TRBD1 (6 bases). The length of the CDR3 is 14 residues. Germline CDR1 and CDR2: SGHRS and YFSETQ. Trimming took off 0 bases at V and 7 bases at J, with 13 bases between the two ends. The CDR3 region has the DNA TGCGCCAGCAGCTTGGATACAGGGTTGTCTGGCTACACCTTC. Amino acid sequence: CASSLDTGLSGYTF.

The chain recombines TRBV27 with TRBJ1-2, with D perhaps TRBD1 (5 bases). The V end lost 1 base, the J end lost 4 bases, and 13 bases lay between the germline ends. The CDR3 loop spans 15 amino acids. Germline V CDR1 and CDR2: MNHEY, SMNVEV (reference sequence). The CDR3 DNA follows: TGTGCCAGCAGTTTATTGGGGGAGGGAGGCTATGGCTACACCTTC. Amino acid sequence: CASSLLGEGGYGYTF.

This clone was seen just once. The V call is TRBV7-2, the J call TRBJ2-1; TRBD2 aligns across 7 bases. CDR1 is SGHTA, CDR2 FQGNSA, per germline. Germline trimming cut 1 base from V and 0 bases from J; bases unmatched to any gene: 6. This CDR3 contains 17 residues. The CDR3 coding sequence is TGTGCCAGCAGCTTAGGTGGCGGGGGTCTCTCCTACAATGAGCAGTTCTTC. It codes for CASSLGGGGLSYNEQFF.

The J gene is TRBJ2-1, the V gene TRBV5-4; TRBD2 matches at 9 bases. Germline V gene lookup returns CDR1 SGHNT and CDR2 YYREEE (reference sequence). The V gene end was trimmed by 0 bases and the J gene end by 4 bases; junction bases not matched to a gene: 2. CDR3 length: 15 amino acids. CDR3 loop: CASSLDSGSYNEQFF. For the CDR3, the DNA is TGTGCCAGCAGCTTGGATAGCGGGAGTTACAATGAGCAGTTCTTC.

The chain couples TRBV4-3 to TRBJ1-2, with 7 bases fitting TRBD1. The CDR3 consists of 16 residues. Unmatched junction bases numbered 10, after V lost 3 bases and J lost 3 bases. Germline V gene data show CDR1 as LGHNA and CDR2 as YSLEER. CDR3: CASSHDKQGLDYGYTF. As DNA, the CDR3 is TGCGCCAGCAGCCATGATAAACAGGGGTTAGACTATGGCTACACCTTC.

This chain joins TRBV21-1 and TRBJ1-1; the tabulated D call, TRBD1, remains unverified against the DNA. TRBV21-1 is classified as a pseudogene. CDR3 size: 14 residues. Here the CDR3 reads CASSKTGTNTEAFF. The CDR3 DNA reads as TGTGCCAGCAGCAAGACAGGGACGAACACTGAAGCTTTCTTT.

This clone was counted once. The rearrangement joins TRBV5-4 to TRBJ2-5; D not resolved. The J call is in doubt because the DNA end fits TRBJ2-7 better. Per the germline V gene, CDR1 is SGHNT and CDR2 is YYREEE (reference sequence). There are 14 residues in the CDR3. CDR3 bases: TGTGCCAGCAGCTTGGACAAGTTTAACTACGAGCAGTACTTC. Translating it yields CASSLDKFNYEQYF.

The rearrangement uses TRBV9 and TRBJ1-5; D gene unclear. The V end lost 4 bases, the J end lost 2 bases, and 13 bases lay between the germline ends. CDR3 length equals 15 residues. Germline V CDR1 and CDR2: SGDLS, YYNGEE. CDR3: CASSPAGLGNQPQHF. In DNA form, the CDR3 reads TGTGCCAGCAGCCCAGCTGGACTGGGCAATCAGCCCCAGCATTTT.

V usage is TRBV7-8 and J usage is TRBJ2-5, with a weak D call TRBD2 (5 bases). V lost 5 bases to trimming and J lost 6 bases, with 19 bases between them. The V gene's germline CDR1 is SGHVS and CDR2 FQNEAQ. This CDR3 contains 15 residues. CDR3 loop: CASSPQAGPGQTQYF. CDR3 DNA sequence: TGTGCCAGCAGCCCCCAGGCGGGCCCGGGTCAGACCCAGTACTTC.

This clone was seen a few times. The chain links TRBV7-9 to TRBJ2-3; 9 bases are shared with TRBD2. The CDR3 runs 15 residues. V lost 5 bases to trimming and J lost 5 bases; unmatched junction nucleotides: 8. Germline V gene sequence: CDR1 SEHNR, CDR2 FQNEAQ (reference sequence). The CDR3 region has the DNA TGTGCCAGCAGCCCGACTAGCGGATGGGGAGATACGCAGTATTTT. Its translation is CASSPTSGWGDTQYF.

The genes are TRBV6-1 and TRBJ2-5, with 9 bases identical to TRBD1. The CDR3 loop spans 15 amino acids. Germline CDR1 MNHNS, CDR2 SASEGT. The trim removed 4 bases at V and 4 bases at J, leaving 7 bases unmatched. The CDR3 coding sequence is TGTGCCAGCAGTGCCATAACGGGACAGGGAGAGACCCAGTACTTC. It specifies CASSAITGQGETQYF.

The J gene is TRBJ1-2, the V gene TRBV29-1; 7 positions match TRBD1. The J segment lost 5 bases and the V segment lost 3 bases, leaving 6 bases of the junction unmatched. The germline CDR1 and CDR2 sequences are SQVTM and ANQGSEA. The CDR3 runs 13 residues. This chain's CDR3 is CSVERGRAYGYTF. CDR3 coding DNA: TGCAGCGTTGAGAGGGGGCGAGCTTATGGCTACACCTTC. Drawing the rest from reference TRBV29-1 and TRBJ1-2, the complete variable domain is SAVISQKPSRDICQRGTSLTIQCQVDSQVTMMFWYRQQPGQSLTLIATANQGSEATYESGFVIDKFPISRPNLTFSTLTVSNMSPEDSSIYLCSVERGRAYGYTFGSGTRLTVV.

This CDR3 is CASSSWDRSYEQYF. The CDR3 nucleotides read TGTGCCAGCAGCTCGTGGGACAGGAGCTACGAGCAGTACTTC. The chain has TRBV14 and TRBJ2-7, with TRBD1 matching 8 bases. V dropped 5 bases and J dropped 3; count of bases not matched to a gene: 6. This CDR3 is 14 amino acids long. The germline CDR1 and CDR2 sequences are SGHDN and FVKESK.

This chain links TRBV11-2 with TRBJ2-6; tentatively, D is TRBD2 (6 bases). This CDR3 is 17 amino acids long. CDR1 is SGHAT, CDR2 FQNNGV, per germline. Trimming cost V 5 bases and J 0 bases, with 14 bases left between them. In DNA, the CDR3 is TGTGCCAGCAGCCGAAGGACGGGACTCTCTGGGGCCAACGTCCTGACTTTC. This gives the protein CASSRRTGLSGANVLTF.

This clone is a singleton in its sample. The gene calls are TRBV7-3 and TRBJ2-3; TRBD2 agrees at 11 bases. CDR1 and CDR2 (germline): SGHTA, FQGTGA. The CDR3 sequence is 16 residues long. After removal of 1 base from V and 4 bases from J, the junction contained 4 bases not matched to a gene. The CDR3 region is CASSLIAGGIADTQYF. The DNA for the CDR3 is TGTGCCAGCAGCTTAATAGCGGGAGGGATCGCAGATACGCAGTATTTT.

The gene calls are TRBV4-3 and TRBJ2-5; 9 nucleotides line up with TRBD2. Per germline, CDR1 LGHNA and CDR2 YSLEER. Trimming removed 1 base from V and 11 bases from J; junction bases left unmatched: 11. The CDR3 length is 15 residues. The CDR3: CASSQVGGRAGEQYF. DNA of the CDR3: TGCGCCAGCAGCCAAGTCGGCGGGAGGGCCGGGGAGCAGTACTTC.

The V gene is TRBV2, the J gene TRBJ2-1; D might be TRBD2 (5 bases). CDR3 length equals 15 residues. The germline CDR1 and CDR2 sequences are SNHLY and FYNNEI. V was cut by 1 base and J by 6 bases, with 13 bases left in between. DNA for the CDR3: TGTGCCAGCAGTGAAGGGAAGCGGAGCGGCAATGAGCAGTTCTTC. It translates to CASSEGKRSGNEQFF.

The J gene is TRBJ2-7, the V gene TRBV7-2; a possible D gene is TRBD1 (7 bases). Trimming removed 5 bases from V and 6 bases from J, with 17 bases in between. The germline V gene has CDR1 SGHTA and CDR2 FQGNSA. The length of the CDR3 is 14 residues. CDR3 DNA sequence: TGTGCCAGCAGCCGGGGGACAGTTGGAAGCGAGCAGTACTTC. Amino acids: CASSRGTVGSEQYF.

This chain uses TRBV4-2 with TRBJ2-3, with a possible D match to TRBD1 (6 bases). The CDR3 spans 15 residues. Germline CDR1 reads LGHNA; CDR2 reads YNFKEQ. Trimming shortened V by 4 bases and J by 5 bases, and 16 bases separated the two germline ends. CDR3 region: CASSPTGQPEDTQYF. The CDR3 nucleotides read TGTGCCAGCAGCCCCACCGGACAGCCAGAAGATACGCAGTATTTT.

CDR3 in DNA: TGTGCCAGCAGCTTTCTTTACGAGCAGTACTTC. Residues: CASSFLYEQYF. The chain is built from TRBV5-6 and TRBJ2-7; D is undetermined. V lost 2 bases to trimming and J lost 4 bases, with 4 bases between them. CDR1 is SGHDT and CDR2 is YYEEEE in the germline V gene. The CDR3 sequence is 11 residues long.

V and J are TRBV4-1 and TRBJ1-2; D is unclear. The CDR3 runs to 13 residues. Germline V gives CDR1 MGHRA, CDR2 YSYEKL. V lost 0 bases to trimming and J lost 7 bases, with 9 bases between them. The CDR3 here is CASSQEVDSGYTF. The CDR3 coding sequence is TGCGCCAGCAGCCAAGAAGTAGATTCTGGCTACACCTTC.

The chain combines TRBV9 with TRBJ1-2, with D perhaps matching TRBD1 (5 bases). V dropped 0 bases and J dropped 0 bases, with 15 bases sitting between them. This CDR3 region has 17 residues. Germline assignment: CDR1 SGDLS and CDR2 YYNGEE. The CDR3 is CASSVEDSHISNYGYTF. The CDR3 DNA reads as TGTGCCAGCAGCGTAGAAGACAGCCACATCTCTAACTATGGCTACACCTTC.